These T cell receptor beta chains were read from a single sample in a study of regulatory T cells in long-lasting Graves disease. TCRdb fed the multiplex PCR reads into MiXCR, producing one record per CDR3 protein. The sample lists roughly 350,000 distinct CDR3 sequences, roughly 17% occurring once. These data also formed part of another study, on T cells in Graves' hyperthyroidism and ophthalmopathy.

The input for sequencing was peripheral blood mononuclear cells (PBMCs), taken at new diagnosis, from a patient treated with antithyroid drugs. The receptors were gathered from a man aged 40-50 years with Graves disease. CDR3s include the opening cysteine and the closing phenylalanine or tryptophan. Clone size is not always given. Where it is, it says once, few, many or a class for expanded clones.

CDR3 protein	clone size	V gene	J gene
CASSQDRLAGGLTETQYF	many	TRBV4-1	TRBJ2-5
CASSLLRGAAGELFF	few	TRBV7-9	TRBJ2-2
CAWNGRGTAASTDTQYF	many	TRBV30	TRBJ2-3
CSVGGTGDEKLFF	many	TRBV29-1	TRBJ1-4
CASSSNLAGDTDTQYF	many	TRBV28	TRBJ2-3
CASSFKGAIPNEQFF	few	TRBV5-1	TRBJ2-1
CASSHPGDTQYF	many	TRBV4-2	TRBJ2-3
CASSLEGRLDDGGKLFF	many	TRBV5-6	TRBJ1-4
CASSGSTGFTDTQYF	many	TRBV4-2	TRBJ2-3
CASTPNGAPGYTF	NA	TRBV3-1	TRBJ1-2
CASSTQGWQYF	many	TRBV11-2	TRBJ2-3
CASSLGQPTGELFF	NA	TRBV11-3	TRBJ2-2
CASSPEEGANTEAFF	once	TRBV18	TRBJ1-1
CASKGGNSPLHF	many	TRBV2	TRBJ1-6
CAIRGGPGETQYF	few	TRBV10-3	TRBJ2-5
CASSSPGFPNNEQFF	many	TRBV7-3	TRBJ2-1
CAISERTSTLGEQFF	NA	TRBV10-3	TRBJ2-1
CASRPLAGGDNEQFF	NA	TRBV27	TRBJ2-1
CASSHPDGANSGELFF	many	TRBV27	TRBJ2-2
CASSQESFSSYEQYF	NA	TRBV4-3	TRBJ2-7
CASSQISRPFEQFF	few	TRBV4-1	TRBJ2-1
CASSLTVLAVRTDTQYF	NA	TRBV5-6	TRBJ2-3
CASSYTGTGNNEQFF	many	TRBV6-5	TRBJ2-1
CASSLVSVTGELFF	many	TRBV11-3	TRBJ2-2
CASSNPTVGIQYF	NA	TRBV6-1	TRBJ2-4
CSADRGSYNEQFF	few	TRBV29-1	TRBJ2-1
CASREQGTNTEAFF	many	TRBV5-1	TRBJ1-1
CASSLARWGYSNQPQHF	many	TRBV28	TRBJ1-5
CASSVWASGGLRTDTQYF	NA	TRBV2	TRBJ2-3
CASSRLAGHQETQYF	NA	TRBV18	TRBJ2-5
CASTYWPRSNQPQHF	few	TRBV6-1	TRBJ1-5
CTSSVWTGPSSLTDTQYF	many	TRBV9	TRBJ2-3
CASSSRQGSSYEQYF	few	TRBV3-1	TRBJ2-7
CASSSSGVNEQYF	many	TRBV7-9	TRBJ2-7
CASSVQGNTEAFF	many	TRBV9	TRBJ1-1
CASSLFFGVREQYF	many	TRBV27	TRBJ2-7
CASSPMDRSNSPLHF	NA	TRBV3-1	TRBJ1-6
CSARGALYNEQFF	many	TRBV20-1	TRBJ2-1